Listed below are T cell receptor beta chains from one sample, sequenced in a study of cytomegalovirus exposure and HLA in healthy donors. This table comes from immunoSEQ multiplex PCR, and its TCRdb copy is limited to in-frame clones, with some not included. The table has 100,000 to 150,000 clones, about 79% seen once. The sample taken for sequencing was PBMCs. These receptors were collected from a woman under 30 in good health and CMV-seropositive. Each CDR3 is given with its conserved first and last residue. Fields, in order: J gene, D gene, V gene, clone size, CDR3 DNA, CDR3 protein. The D gene is left open where the match is weak. Expanded clones are given a class, and other clones once, few, many or no size at all.

j_gene: TRBJ1-1
d_gene: -
v_gene: TRBV12-5
abundance: -
CDR3nt: TGTGCTAGTGGACCCGGGATACGTTCGGACACTGAAGCTTTCTTT
CDR3aa: CASGPGIRSDTEAFF

j_gene: TRBJ2-4
d_gene: TRBD2
v_gene: TRBV28
abundance: -
CDR3nt: TGTGCCAGCAGTCAGCCACGGGGGGGGGAAAACATTCAGTACTTC
CDR3aa: CASSQPRGGENIQYF

j_gene: TRBJ1-3
d_gene: -
v_gene: TRBV5-1
abundance: once
CDR3nt: TGCGCCAGCAGCTTGTCGGACAAAAGCTCTGGAAACACCATATATTTT
CDR3aa: CASSLSDKSSGNTIYF

j_gene: TRBJ2-3
d_gene: TRBD2
v_gene: TRBV5-1
abundance: -
CDR3nt: TGCGCCAGCAGCTGGCCTGCTAGCGGGGGGGCTCGGGAAGATACGCAGTATTTT
CDR3aa: CASSWPASGGAREDTQYF

j_gene: TRBJ2-3
d_gene: TRBD2
v_gene: TRBV18
abundance: -
CDR3nt: TGTGCCAGCTCACCCTTAGCGGGGGGCTCCACAGATACGCAGTATTTT
CDR3aa: CASSPLAGGSTDTQYF

j_gene: TRBJ1-1
d_gene: -
v_gene: TRBV7-2
abundance: once
CDR3nt: TGTGCCAGCAGCTTACTGGCTGGTTTGACTGAAGCTTTCTTT
CDR3aa: CASSLLAGLTEAFF

j_gene: TRBJ2-3
d_gene: TRBD2
v_gene: TRBV19
abundance: -
CDR3nt: TGTGCCAGTAGTATCGGGGGGACCACAGATACGCAGTATTTT
CDR3aa: CASSIGGTTDTQYF

j_gene: TRBJ2-2
d_gene: TRBD2
v_gene: TRBV30
abundance: -
CDR3nt: TGTGCCTGGTATAGTCCCCTAGCGGGGTTCCCCGGGGAGCTGTTTTTT
CDR3aa: CAWYSPLAGFPGELFF

j_gene: TRBJ2-2
d_gene: TRBD2
v_gene: TRBV4-1
abundance: -
CDR3nt: TGCGCCAGCAGCCAAGGTCGCCAGCGGGGCTACGGGGGGCTGTTTTTT
CDR3aa: CASSQGRQRGYGGLFF

j_gene: TRBJ2-3
d_gene: -
v_gene: TRBV5-1
abundance: -
CDR3nt: TGCGCCAGCAGCGAGCAGGGTACAGATACGCAGTATTTT
CDR3aa: CASSEQGTDTQYF

j_gene: TRBJ1-6
d_gene: -
v_gene: TRBV2
abundance: -
CDR3nt: TGTGCCAGCGGGGGCGGTCATAATTCACCCCTCCACTTT
CDR3aa: CASGGGHNSPLHF

j_gene: TRBJ1-1
d_gene: TRBD1
v_gene: TRBV27
abundance: -
CDR3nt: TGTGCCAGCAGTCCCCGACAGGGGTCCACTGAAGCTTTCTTT
CDR3aa: CASSPRQGSTEAFF

j_gene: TRBJ1-3
d_gene: -
v_gene: TRBV18
abundance: -
CDR3nt: TGTGCCAGCTCGGGCAGAATCTTCTCTGGAAACACCATATATTTT
CDR3aa: CASSGRIFSGNTIYF

j_gene: TRBJ1-3
d_gene: -
v_gene: TRBV12-1
abundance: -
CDR3nt: TGTGCCAGCAGCCCCGGCGCAGGTTCTGGAAACACCATATATTTT
CDR3aa: CASSPGAGSGNTIYF

j_gene: TRBJ2-3
d_gene: TRBD2
v_gene: TRBV2
abundance: -
CDR3nt: TGTGCCAGCAGTAAGGGACTAGCGGTAGATACGCAGTATTTT
CDR3aa: CASSKGLAVDTQYF

j_gene: TRBJ1-3
d_gene: TRBD1
v_gene: TRBV6-1
abundance: -
CDR3nt: TGTGCCAGCAGGACAGGGGCCTACTCTGGAAACACCATATATTTT
CDR3aa: CASRTGAYSGNTIYF

j_gene: TRBJ2-7
d_gene: -
v_gene: TRBV12-2
abundance: -
CDR3nt: TGTGCAAGTCCCCAACCGCTAGCGGGGTTCTACGAGCAGTACTTC
CDR3aa: CASPQPLAGFYEQYF

j_gene: TRBJ1-6
d_gene: TRBD1
v_gene: TRBV2
abundance: -
CDR3nt: TGTGCCAGCACATTCATGACAGGGGGTCTTTCACCCCTCCACTTT
CDR3aa: CASTFMTGGLSPLHF

j_gene: TRBJ2-7
d_gene: -
v_gene: TRBV11-2
abundance: -
CDR3nt: TGTGCCAGCAGCTTAGAGTCGGGGAGTCCCTACGAGCAGTACTTC
CDR3aa: CASSLESGSPYEQYF

j_gene: TRBJ2-5
d_gene: -
v_gene: TRBV5-1
abundance: -
CDR3nt: TGCGCCAGCAGCTGGGGATGGGGACTCCGAGCAATAGTGGGAGAGACCCAGTACTTC
CDR3aa: CASSWGWGLRAIVGETQYF

j_gene: TRBJ2-5
d_gene: TRBD1
v_gene: TRBV7-7
abundance: -
CDR3nt: TGTGCTAGCAGCCAATCCACAGCTAGGGACAGCCAAGAGACCCAGTACTTC
CDR3aa: CASSQSTARDSQETQYF

j_gene: TRBJ2-7
d_gene: -
v_gene: TRBV7-9
abundance: -
CDR3nt: TGTTCCAGCAGCTTATTGGGGCAGGTCCACGAGCAGTACTTC
CDR3aa: CSSSLLGQVHEQYF

j_gene: TRBJ1-2
d_gene: -
v_gene: TRBV10-3
abundance: once
CDR3nt: TGTGCCATCAGTGAGAGGGAGGGCGAGGGCTACACCTTC
CDR3aa: CAISEREGEGYTF

j_gene: TRBJ2-1
d_gene: TRBD2
v_gene: TRBV11-2
abundance: once
CDR3nt: TGTGCCAGCAGCTCCTTCCTGGGAAGCGGGGGGGCCAATGAGCAGTTCTTC
CDR3aa: CASSSFLGSGGANEQFF

j_gene: TRBJ2-2
d_gene: -
v_gene: TRBV2
abundance: -
CDR3nt: TGTGCCAGCAGGGGGGGAATTACCGGGGAGCTGTTTTTT
CDR3aa: CASRGGITGELFF

j_gene: TRBJ2-3
d_gene: TRBD1
v_gene: TRBV5-1
abundance: -
CDR3nt: TGCGCCAGCACCCCCGGACAGGGGCGAGTTAAAGATACGCAGTATTTT
CDR3aa: CASTPGQGRVKDTQYF

j_gene: TRBJ2-7
d_gene: TRBD2
v_gene: TRBV6-1
abundance: -
CDR3nt: TGTGCCAGCAGCTTACCTAGCGGGGGGTCCTACGAGCAGTACTTC
CDR3aa: CASSLPSGGSYEQYF

j_gene: TRBJ1-1
d_gene: -
v_gene: TRBV25-1
abundance: -
CDR3nt: TGTGCCAGCAGTGAATATGGGGCGTCGGGTAGCCTGAACACTGAAGCTTTCTTT
CDR3aa: CASSEYGASGSLNTEAFF

j_gene: TRBJ1-1
d_gene: TRBD1
v_gene: TRBV7-9
abundance: -
CDR3nt: TGTGCCAGCAGCCCCCGTCGGGGACAGGGGATTTTAGACACTGAAGCTTTCTTT
CDR3aa: CASSPRRGQGILDTEAFF

j_gene: TRBJ1-2
d_gene: TRBD1
v_gene: TRBV10-1
abundance: -
CDR3nt: TGCGCCAGCAGTGAAGGACAGGGTGGCGGCTACACCTTC
CDR3aa: CASSEGQGGGYTF

j_gene: TRBJ2-7
d_gene: -
v_gene: TRBV30
abundance: -
CDR3nt: TGTGCCTGGAGACCAGTACAGGGAAAGAACTACGAGCAGTACTTC
CDR3aa: CAWRPVQGKNYEQYF

j_gene: TRBJ2-5
d_gene: TRBD2
v_gene: TRBV9
abundance: -
CDR3nt: TGTGCCAGCAGCGTGGCAGGACTAGCGGGGGGTCTACAAGAGACCCAGTACTTC
CDR3aa: CASSVAGLAGGLQETQYF

j_gene: TRBJ2-7
d_gene: TRBD1
v_gene: TRBV5-1
abundance: -
CDR3nt: TGCGCCAGCCCCTCAAACCGGGACAGGGTGTCGGAGCAGTACTTC
CDR3aa: CASPSNRDRVSEQYF

j_gene: TRBJ1-4
d_gene: -
v_gene: TRBV28
abundance: -
CDR3nt: TGTGCCAGCAGTTTCGGGGGGAGGGGAACTAATGAAAAACTGTTTTTT
CDR3aa: CASSFGGRGTNEKLFF

j_gene: TRBJ1-5
d_gene: TRBD1
v_gene: TRBV5-1
abundance: -
CDR3nt: TGCGCCAGCAGCTTGGGTACAGGGGGCAACAATCAGCCCCAGCATTTT
CDR3aa: CASSLGTGGNNQPQHF

j_gene: TRBJ1-6
d_gene: -
v_gene: TRBV9
abundance: -
CDR3nt: TGTGCCAGCAGCGTAAGGGAAGGGAGCTCCTATAATTCACCCCTCCACTTT
CDR3aa: CASSVREGSSYNSPLHF

j_gene: TRBJ1-2
d_gene: TRBD1
v_gene: TRBV9
abundance: -
CDR3nt: TGTGCCAGCAGAACTACAGGGGGGGATGGCTACACCTTC
CDR3aa: CASRTTGGDGYTF

j_gene: TRBJ2-2
d_gene: -
v_gene: TRBV14
abundance: -
CDR3nt: TGTGCCAGCAGCCTAAGACAGAACACCGAGGAGCTGTTTTTT
CDR3aa: CASSLRQNTEELFF

j_gene: TRBJ2-7
d_gene: TRBD2
v_gene: TRBV5-1
abundance: -
CDR3nt: TGCGCCAGCAAGGCTAGCGGGGGGGCGTCCGAGCAGTACTTC
CDR3aa: CASKASGGASEQYF

j_gene: TRBJ2-1
d_gene: TRBD2
v_gene: TRBV2
abundance: -
CDR3nt: TGTGCCAGCAGCGGGGAGCGGGGGGAGATCTATGAGCAGTTCTTC
CDR3aa: CASSGERGEIYEQFF

j_gene: TRBJ2-7
d_gene: -
v_gene: TRBV27
abundance: -
CDR3nt: TGTGCCAGCAGTTTAGTAGGCGGATACGAGCAGTACTTC
CDR3aa: CASSLVGGYEQYF

j_gene: TRBJ2-3
d_gene: TRBD2
v_gene: TRBV19
abundance: once
CDR3nt: TGTGCCAGTAGTATACTAGCGGGGACAGATACGCAGTATTTT
CDR3aa: CASSILAGTDTQYF

j_gene: TRBJ1-1
d_gene: TRBD1
v_gene: TRBV25-1
abundance: once
CDR3nt: TGTGCCAGCAGTCCTCCCGGGACAGGGAGGGACACTGAAGCTTTCTTT
CDR3aa: CASSPPGTGRDTEAFF

j_gene: TRBJ1-2
d_gene: -
v_gene: TRBV2
abundance: -
CDR3nt: TGTGCCAGCAGGACAGTCTATGGCTACACCTTC
CDR3aa: CASRTVYGYTF

j_gene: TRBJ2-3
d_gene: TRBD1
v_gene: TRBV29-1
abundance: -
CDR3nt: TGCAGCGTAGAGCCGGGACAGGGGGGAAACACAGATACGCAGTATTTT
CDR3aa: CSVEPGQGGNTDTQYF

j_gene: TRBJ1-4
d_gene: -
v_gene: TRBV14
abundance: -
CDR3nt: TGTGCCAGCAGCCCCGACAGAGATAATGAAAAACTGTTTTTT
CDR3aa: CASSPDRDNEKLFF

j_gene: TRBJ2-7
d_gene: TRBD1
v_gene: TRBV19
abundance: -
CDR3nt: TGTGCCAGTAGTATAGGGACAGGAATCGAGCAGTACTTC
CDR3aa: CASSIGTGIEQYF

j_gene: TRBJ1-1
d_gene: -
v_gene: TRBV4-1
abundance: -
CDR3nt: TGCGCCAGCAGCCAAGACGTGAACACTGAAGCTTTCTTT
CDR3aa: CASSQDVNTEAFF

j_gene: TRBJ2-1
d_gene: TRBD1
v_gene: TRBV6-5
abundance: -
CDR3nt: TGTGCCAGCAGTTCTAATAGGGACAGTCCCCCCAATGAGCAGTTCTTC
CDR3aa: CASSSNRDSPPNEQFF

j_gene: TRBJ2-2
d_gene: TRBD2
v_gene: TRBV11-3
abundance: -
CDR3nt: TGTGCCAGCAGCTTGCAACAGCGGGGGGGGGCCCGGGAGCTGTTTTTT
CDR3aa: CASSLQQRGGARELFF

j_gene: TRBJ2-1
d_gene: TRBD2
v_gene: TRBV5-1
abundance: -
CDR3nt: TGCGCCAGCAGCTTGACGACTAGCGGGGGGGCAAATGAGCAGTTCTTC
CDR3aa: CASSLTTSGGANEQFF

j_gene: TRBJ2-3
d_gene: TRBD2
v_gene: TRBV30
abundance: -
CDR3nt: TGTGCCTGGAGCCCAGGAAATAGCGGGGGCACAGATACGCAGTATTTT
CDR3aa: CAWSPGNSGGTDTQYF

j_gene: TRBJ1-1
d_gene: -
v_gene: TRBV5-4
abundance: -
CDR3nt: TGTGCCAGCAGCCCCCGTGGACAGAACACTGAAGCTTTCTTT
CDR3aa: CASSPRGQNTEAFF

j_gene: TRBJ2-5
d_gene: TRBD2
v_gene: TRBV6-1
abundance: -
CDR3nt: TGTGCCAGCAGTGATAGGGCGGGGGGTGCAGAGACCCAGTACTTC
CDR3aa: CASSDRAGGAETQYF

j_gene: TRBJ2-3
d_gene: TRBD2
v_gene: TRBV7-6
abundance: -
CDR3nt: TGTGCCAGCAGCTTCGGCGGGGGGGCTGAGATGCAGTATTTT
CDR3aa: CASSFGGGAEMQYF

j_gene: TRBJ2-7
d_gene: -
v_gene: TRBV11-2
abundance: -
CDR3nt: TGTGCCAGCAGCTTCCCGGGACTTCGATCCTACGAGCAGTACTTC
CDR3aa: CASSFPGLRSYEQYF

j_gene: TRBJ2-5
d_gene: -
v_gene: TRBV1
abundance: few
CDR3nt: TGCACCAGCCCGTGTCAAGAGACCCAGTACTTC
CDR3aa: CTSPCQETQYF

j_gene: TRBJ1-6
d_gene: -
v_gene: TRBV6-1
abundance: -
CDR3nt: TGTGCCAGCAGCCCATCCGGGGGATATAATTCACCCCTCCACTTT
CDR3aa: CASSPSGGYNSPLHF

j_gene: TRBJ2-1
d_gene: TRBD2
v_gene: TRBV15
abundance: -
CDR3nt: TGTGCCACCAGTCTAGCGGGGGGATACAATGAGCAGTTCTTC
CDR3aa: CATSLAGGYNEQFF

j_gene: TRBJ2-1
d_gene: TRBD2
v_gene: TRBV11-3
abundance: -
CDR3nt: TGTGCCAGCAGCTTAGAGAGCGGGGGGGCCGGGAATGAGCAGTTCTTC
CDR3aa: CASSLESGGAGNEQFF